One sample yielded the 23 T cell receptor beta chains listed below, sequenced in a study of T cell responses to AZD1222 COVID-19 vaccine. Clones were sequenced by immunoSEQ multiplex PCR, and TCRdb holds only the in-frame ones, with some missing. The sample yields around 150,000 clones, about 90% seen once. The sequences come from peripheral blood, collected 28 days after the second AZD1222 dose. The source is an adult who received the AZD1222 COVID-19 vaccine.

DNA for the CDR3: TGTGCCAGCAGCCCTGGGTCGGCAGAAGCTTTCTTT. Residues: CASSPGSAEAFF. The chain is built from TRBV7-9 and TRBJ1-1; unclear D gene. Germline CDR1 reads SEHNR; CDR2 reads FQNEAQ (reference sequence). The CDR3 consists of 12 residues. The V end lost 5 bases, the J end lost 8 bases, and 12 bases lay between the germline ends.

Worth noting for this clone: The junction does not match germline at one end; this may be a read error. The chain employs TRBV5-1 and TRBJ2-7, with D possibly TRBD1 on 5 matching bases. This CDR3 region has 16 residues. The germline CDR1 and CDR2 sequences are SGHRS and YFSETQ. CDR3 DNA sequence: TGCGCCAGCAGCTTGGTTGCACGGAACTTCCTAGGGGCCCTCATTTTC. This gives the protein CASSLVARNFLGALIF. The whole variable domain, remainder taken from reference TRBV5-1 and TRBJ2-7, is KAGVTQTPRYLIKTRGQQVTLSCSPISGHRSVSWYQQTPGQGLQFLFEYFSETQRNKGNFPGRFSGRQFSNSRSEMNVSTLELGDSALYLCASSLVARNFLGALIFGPGTRLTVT.

The J gene is TRBJ1-3, the V gene TRBV18; no definite D call. This CDR3 comprises 12 residues. Deletions cut 3 bases from V and 7 bases from J, with 7 bases between. Per the germline V gene, CDR1 is KGHSH and CDR2 is LQKENI. CDR3 coding DNA: TGTGCCAGCTCACCTGAAGGGAACACCATATATTTT. Protein sequence: CASSPEGNTIYF.

The rearrangement joins TRBV5-6 to TRBJ2-2; TRBD1 agrees at 7 bases. The CDR3 totals 15 residues. Germline V gene lookup returns CDR1 SGHDT and CDR2 YYEEEE. V trimming: 4 bases; J trimming: 0 bases; junction bases outside the gene matches: 3. Here the CDR3 reads CASSQDRPNTGELFF. The CDR3 DNA is TGTGCCAGCAGCCAGGACAGGCCGAACACCGGGGAGCTGTTTTTT.

V usage is TRBV5-1 and J usage is TRBJ1-3; D may be TRBD1 (5 bases). The V gene lost 5 bases and the J gene lost 1 base, with 16 bases spanning the gap. CDR1 is SGHRS and CDR2 is YFSETQ in the germline V gene. CDR3 length equals 16 residues. CDR3: CASSYGGALSGNTIYF. CDR3 bases: TGCGCCAGCAGTTACGGAGGGGCGCTGTCTGGAAACACCATATATTTT.

The rearrangement links TRBV10-3 to TRBJ1-2; TRBD1 matches 7 bases. J lost 4 bases, V lost 0 bases, and 5 bases had no gene match. CDR3 length: 15 residues. The germline V gene has CDR1 ENHRY and CDR2 SYGVKD. CDR3 in amino acids: CAISESVRDSYGYTF. DNA of the CDR3: TGTGCCATCAGTGAGTCGGTTCGGGACAGCTATGGCTACACCTTC.

The chain uses TRBV12-5 and TRBJ1-2; D is uncertain. Germline V gives CDR1 LGHNT, CDR2 FRNRAP. This CDR3 region has 13 residues. V lost 0 bases and J 14 bases, leaving 16 bases between the germline ends. CDR3 nucleotide sequence: TGTGCTAGTGGTTTGGTACGGGCTCCGGGGTCTACCTTC. This translates into CASGLVRAPGSTF.

The genes are TRBV25-1 and TRBJ1-3; no clear D. CDR1 is MGHDK and CDR2 is SYGVNS in the germline V gene. With 10 bases removed from V and 0 bases from J, the gap between germline ends came to 10 bases. The CDR3 consists of 13 residues. CDR3 sequence (DNA): TGTGCCACCCAAGTTGGCTCTGGAAACACCATATATTTT. This sequence encodes CATQVGSGNTIYF. Supplemented by reference TRBV25-1 and TRBJ1-3, the full variable domain reads EADIYQTPRYLVIGTGKKITLECSQTMGHDKMYWYQQDPGMELHLIHYSYGVNSTEKGDLSSESTVSRIRTEHFPLTLESARPSHTSQYLCATQVGSGNTIYFGEGSWLTVV.

The rearrangement links TRBV6-5 to TRBJ1-2; possible D gene TRBD1, 6 bases. Germline V gives CDR1 MNHEY, CDR2 SVGAGI. The CDR3 covers 15 residues. Trimming pared 7 bases from V and 1 base from J, leaving 16 bases between. CDR3 in DNA: TGTGCCAGCATAGTACAGGGAGGGTTTAACTATGGCTACACCTTC. Amino acid sequence: CASIVQGGFNYGYTF.

This chain uses TRBV5-1 with TRBJ1-1; D gene ambiguous. In germline, CDR1 is SGHRS, CDR2 YFSETQ. This CDR3 has 16 residues. V was cut by 0 bases and J by 0 bases, with 12 bases left in between. This chain's CDR3 is CASSLVTWQMNTEAFF. The CDR3 DNA follows: TGCGCCAGCAGCTTGGTAACCTGGCAGATGAACACTGAAGCTTTCTTT.

V usage is TRBV5-4 and J usage is TRBJ2-5, with 8 bases identical to TRBD2. The germline V gene encodes CDR1 SGHNT and CDR2 YYREEE (reference sequence). V gave up 1 base and J gave up 4 bases; unmatched junction bases: 0. The CDR3 totals 13 residues. The chain's CDR3 is CASSLTSGETQYF. The DNA of the CDR3 is TGTGCCAGCAGCTTGACTAGCGGAGAGACCCAGTACTTC.

The rearrangement joins TRBV2 to TRBJ2-7, with D perhaps being TRBD1 or TRBD2 (6 bases each). V was clipped by 7 bases and J by 5 bases, with 18 bases between them. The CDR3 loop spans 14 amino acids. Germline CDR1 and CDR2: SNHLY and FYNNEI. The CDR3 is CASTLPGGGNEQYF. CDR3 in DNA: TGTGCCAGCACCCTTCCCGGAGGGGGTAACGAGCAGTACTTC.

The V and J genes are TRBV28 and TRBJ1-5; D remains ambiguous. Trimming took off 4 bases at V and 5 bases at J, with 3 bases between the two ends. Per the germline V gene, CDR1 is MDHEN and CDR2 is SYDVKM. The CDR3 is made up of 11 amino acids. CDR3 in DNA: TGTGCCAGCAGTTGGGATCAGCCCCAGCATTTT. Its protein is CASSWDQPQHF.

J is TRBJ2-7 and V is TRBV6-5; no firm D call. In germline, CDR1 is MNHEY, CDR2 SVGAGI. The CDR3 covers 13 residues. Trimming took off 5 bases at V and 6 bases at J, with 14 bases between the two ends. This CDR3 is CASSPQRSAEQYF. The CDR3 DNA follows: TGTGCCAGCAGTCCCCAGAGGAGCGCCGAGCAGTACTTC.

The CDR3 sequence: CASSPYGTDYNEQFF. As DNA, the CDR3 is TGTGCCAGCTCACCTTACGGGACAGACTACAATGAGCAGTTCTTC. The rearrangement links TRBV18 to TRBJ2-1; 7 nucleotides line up with TRBD1. This CDR3 spans 15 amino acids. With V trimmed by 3 bases and J by 3 bases, 5 bases remained unmatched. CDR1 and CDR2 (germline): KGHSH, LQKENI.

V and J are TRBV28 and TRBJ2-7, with 8 bases identical to TRBD2. Trimming removed 1 base from V and 4 bases from J; junction bases left unmatched: 6. This CDR3 spans 15 amino acids. The V gene's germline CDR1 is MDHEN and CDR2 SYDVKM. CDR3 sequence (DNA): TGTGCCAGCAGTTTATATCAGACTAGCGTGTACGAGCAGTACTTC. Amino acid sequence: CASSLYQTSVYEQYF.

The chain carries TRBV6-5 and TRBJ1-3, with D uncertain. Germline CDR1 reads MNHEY; CDR2 reads SVGAGI. V dropped 5 bases and J dropped 0 bases, with 8 bases sitting between them. CDR3 length: 14 amino acids. In DNA form, the CDR3 reads TGTGCCAGCAGTCTGCAGGACTCTGGAAACACCATATATTTT. It specifies CASSLQDSGNTIYF.

CDR3 residues: CASSRQGGEKLFF. The CDR3 coding sequence is TGTGCCAGCAGCCGACAGGGGGGTGAAAAACTGTTTTTT. This chain links TRBV3-1 (or the pseudogene TRBV3-2) with TRBJ1-4, with 9 bases lining up with TRBD1. After removal of 4 bases from V and 7 bases from J, the junction contained 1 base not matched to a gene. This CDR3 comprises 13 residues. Germline CDR1 LGHDT, CDR2 YNNKEL (reference sequence).

This sequence joins TRBV7-9 and TRBJ2-7; 10 bases fit TRBD2. The CDR3 consists of 16 residues. V gave up 4 bases and J gave up 9 bases; unmatched junction bases: 15. Germline V gene data show CDR1 as SEHNR and CDR2 as FQNEAQ (reference sequence). CDR3 region: CASSYTETSGRTGQYF. The CDR3 DNA is TGTGCCAGCAGCTATACCGAGACTAGCGGGCGAACAGGGCAGTACTTC.

The chain is built from TRBV6-4 and TRBJ2-7, with unresolved D. Trimming pared 3 bases from V and 2 bases from J, leaving 17 bases between. Germline V lookup: CDR1 MRHNA, CDR2 SNTAGT. The CDR3 has 16 residues. CDR3: CASSELRQVATYEQYF. The CDR3 nucleotides read TGTGCCAGCAGTGAGCTCCGGCAGGTAGCCACCTACGAGCAGTACTTC.

The chain uses TRBV18 and TRBJ1-2; TRBD1 matches 8 bases. The length of the CDR3 is 14 residues. V shed 3 bases and J 7 bases; nucleotides not matched to a gene: 7. Germline V gene data show CDR1 as KGHSH and CDR2 as LQKENI. CDR3 nucleotides: TGTGCCAGCTCACCCGCAGGGGGCCAGGGTGGCTACACCTTC. It encodes CASSPAGGQGGYTF.

This clone was counted between two and nine times. The chain links TRBV5-1 to TRBJ1-2; tentative D call: TRBD1 (5 bases). CDR1 SGHRS and CDR2 YFSETQ come from the germline V gene. There are 13 residues in the CDR3. V was cut by 1 base and J by 7 bases, with 11 bases left in between. The CDR3 bases are TGCGCCAGCAGCTTGTTGGGGGGACGTGGCTACACCTTC. This codes for CASSLLGGRGYTF.

The chain couples TRBV5-1 to TRBJ2-1; possibly TRBD2 for D (6 bases). The CDR3 spans 15 residues. Deletions cut 0 bases from V and 2 bases from J, with 9 bases between. Looked up from germline, CDR1 is SGHRS and CDR2 is YFSETQ. CDR3 residues: CASSLGAGPYNEQFF. CDR3 nucleotide sequence: TGCGCCAGCAGCTTGGGGGCGGGGCCCTACAATGAGCAGTTCTTC.